This entry lists 3 T cell receptor beta chains sequenced from one sample in a study of Graves' ophthalmopathy and Graves' hyperthyroidism. The authors amplified TCR beta CDR3 regions, and they did so from RNA transcripts for repertoire sequencing. First-round RT-PCR relied on HTBI primers, and a second-round multiplex PCR came next. TCRdb re-called the multiplex PCR reads with MiXCR, one entry per CDR3 protein. The sample carries 350,000 to 450,000 distinct CDR3 sequences, approximately 16% recorded once. The sample comprised peripheral blood. The receptors were sampled from a woman under 30 with Graves' ophthalmopathy.

Only a few counts were recorded for this clonotype. The V gene is TRBV28, the J gene TRBJ1-1; D is unresolved. The length of the CDR3 is 12 residues. Germline assignment: CDR1 MDHEN and CDR2 SYDVKM. The germline V and J ends were trimmed by 4 bases and 6 bases, with 9 bases remaining between them. The CDR3 reads CASSSGIAEAFF. CDR3 DNA sequence: TGTGCCAGCAGTTCAGGTATCGCTGAAGCTTTCTTT.

The V gene is TRBV28, the J gene TRBJ2-5; 11 bases match TRBD1. Germline V gene sequence: CDR1 MDHEN, CDR2 SYDVKM. J gave up 5 bases and V 4 bases, and 9 bases lay outside the gene matches. The CDR3 consists of 16 residues. The CDR3 DNA follows: TGTGCCAGCAGTTCCCAAGGGACAGGGGGGACGGAGACCCAGTACTTC. Its protein is CASSSQGTGGTETQYF.

A few counts support this clonotype. V is TRBV7-8 and J is TRBJ2-5; 9 bases map to TRBD2. CDR3 size: 15 residues. In germline, CDR1 is SGHVS, CDR2 FQNEAQ. V lost 6 bases to trimming and J lost 6 bases; unmatched junction nucleotides: 11. The CDR3 nucleotides read TGTGCCAGCAGTCAAACCGGGACTAGCAAACAGACCCAGTACTTC. Protein: CASSQTGTSKQTQYF.